This T cell receptor beta chain was obtained from a study of CD8 T cells in ankylosing spondylitis. Notes on the study in general: Researchers reportedly found disease-linked clones significantly enriched in matched ankylosing spondylitis synovial fluid. Some of the motif variants had earlier been found in reactive arthritis patients' fluid and blood. Typical of ankylosing spondylitis blood, it appeared, was a TCR beta motif of under 10 highly homologous variants.

Each TCR beta library was made by quantitative 5'-RACE that incorporated molecular barcodes. TCRdb analysed the 5' RACE reads with MiXCR anew, one entry per CDR3 protein. The sample records 150,000 to 200,000 distinct CDR3 sequences, roughly 18% being singletons. For this clonotype: Its antigen is undetermined.

The clonotype comes from a male donor with ankylosing spondylitis or in good health (not recorded which). The sample was blood, either unsorted or a sorted T cell fraction (not recorded which).

CDR3 loop: CASSRGVSNQPQHF. The CDR3 DNA is TGTGCCAGCAGCCGCGGGGTCAGCAATCAGCCCCAGCATTTT. The chain uses TRBV3-1 and TRBJ1-5; D remains ambiguous. The V gene lost 4 bases and the J gene lost 1 base, with 8 bases spanning the gap. Germline V gene data show CDR1 as LGHDT and CDR2 as YNNKEL (reference sequence). This CDR3 region has 14 residues.